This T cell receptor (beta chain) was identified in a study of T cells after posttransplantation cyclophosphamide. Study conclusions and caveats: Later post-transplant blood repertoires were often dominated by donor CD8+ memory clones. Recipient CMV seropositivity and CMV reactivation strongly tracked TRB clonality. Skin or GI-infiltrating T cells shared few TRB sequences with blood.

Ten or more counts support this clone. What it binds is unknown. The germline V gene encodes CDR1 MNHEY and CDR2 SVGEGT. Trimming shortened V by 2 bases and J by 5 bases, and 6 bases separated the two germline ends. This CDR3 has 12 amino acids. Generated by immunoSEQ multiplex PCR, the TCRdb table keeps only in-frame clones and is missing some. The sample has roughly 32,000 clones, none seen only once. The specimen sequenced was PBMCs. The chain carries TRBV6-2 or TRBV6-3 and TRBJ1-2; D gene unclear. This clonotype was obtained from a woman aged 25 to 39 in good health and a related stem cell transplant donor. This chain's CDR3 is CASSYGQYGYTF. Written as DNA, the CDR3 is TGTGCCAGCAGTTACGGGCAGTATGGCTACACCTTC.